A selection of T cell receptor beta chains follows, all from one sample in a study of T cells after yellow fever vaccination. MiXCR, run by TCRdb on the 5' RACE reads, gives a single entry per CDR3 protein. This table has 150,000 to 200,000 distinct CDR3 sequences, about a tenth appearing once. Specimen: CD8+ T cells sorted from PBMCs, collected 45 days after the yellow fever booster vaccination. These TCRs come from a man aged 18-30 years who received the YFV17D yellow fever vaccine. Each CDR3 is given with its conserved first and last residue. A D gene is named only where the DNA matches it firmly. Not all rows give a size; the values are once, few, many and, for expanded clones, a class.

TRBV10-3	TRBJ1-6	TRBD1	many	TGTGCCATCTCCCGTGGGGGGCAGGGGGATTCACCCCTCCACTTT	CAISRGGQGDSPLHF
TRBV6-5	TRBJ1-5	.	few	TGTGCCAGCAGTACTTTGTCCCCTCTCCCCAATCAGCCCCAGCATTTT	CASSTLSPLPNQPQHF
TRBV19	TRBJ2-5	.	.	TGTGCGACGACCCGAATACTGGGGCTAGAGACCCAGTACTTC	CATTRILGLETQYF
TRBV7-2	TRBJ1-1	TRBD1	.	TGTGCCAGCACCATAGTGGCAGGGGGGGACACTGAAGCTTTCTTT	CASTIVAGGDTEAFF
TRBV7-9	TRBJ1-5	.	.	TGTGCCAGCAGCTTGGGGGGCAGGGGCAATCAGCCCCAGCATTTT	CASSLGGRGNQPQHF
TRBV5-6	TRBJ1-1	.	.	TGTGCCAGCTTGGAAGGGTACGGGACGCCGGCTGAAGCTTTCTTT	CASLEGYGTPAEAFF
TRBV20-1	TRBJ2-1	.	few	TGCAGTGCTAGACCTCGACAGGTTCCTCTCAATGAGCAGTTCTTC	CSARPRQVPLNEQFF
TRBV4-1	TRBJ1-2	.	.	TGCGCCAGCAGCCAAGAACGGAGGACGATCTATGGCTACACCTTC	CASSQERRTIYGYTF
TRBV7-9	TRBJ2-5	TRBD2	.	TGTGCCAGCACCTTAACTAGCGGGGGGTTAAAAGAGACCCAGTACTTC	CASTLTSGGLKETQYF
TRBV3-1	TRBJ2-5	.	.	TGTGCCAGCAGCCAAGGAGAGTTTCTGGGTGGGGAGACCCAGTACTTC	CASSQGEFLGGETQYF
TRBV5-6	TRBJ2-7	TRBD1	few	TGTGCCAGCAGCGACGGGACAGCCTACGAGCAGTACTTC	CASSDGTAYEQYF
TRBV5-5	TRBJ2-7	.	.	TGTGCCAGCAGCTTGGGACCGGTTCCCTACGAGCAGTACTTC	CASSLGPVPYEQYF
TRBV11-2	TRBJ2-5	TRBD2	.	TGTGCCAGCAGCCCAAACACTAGCGGGGGGGCCCCCCTGCAAGAGACCCAGTACTTC	CASSPNTSGGAPLQETQYF
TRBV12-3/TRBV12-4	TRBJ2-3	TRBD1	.	TGTGCCAGCAGTTCGACAGGGGATAGATCAGATACGCAGTATTTT	CASSSTGDRSDTQYF
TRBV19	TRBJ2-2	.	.	TGTGCCAGTAGTATGGGCCACAACACCGGGGAGCTGTTTTTT	CASSMGHNTGELFF
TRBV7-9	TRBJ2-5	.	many	TGTGCCAGCAGCTTAGAGGGGTACCAAGAGACCCAGTACTTC	CASSLEGYQETQYF
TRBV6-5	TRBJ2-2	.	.	TGTGCCAGCAGTGTAGGACCGGGGGTTTGGTCCGGGGAGCTGTTTTTT	CASSVGPGVWSGELFF
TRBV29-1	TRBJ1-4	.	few	TGCAGCGCCGGAACCAGGGGAACTAATGAAAAACTGTTTTTT	CSAGTRGTNEKLFF
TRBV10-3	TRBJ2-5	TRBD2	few	TGTGCCACCCACCCTAGCGGGCCCTGGGGAGAGACCCAGTACTTC	CATHPSGPWGETQYF
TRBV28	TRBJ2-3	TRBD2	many	TGTGCCTCCCGGCTAGCGGGGAACACAGATACGCAGTATTTT	CASRLAGNTDTQYF
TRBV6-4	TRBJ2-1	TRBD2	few	TGTGCCAGCAGTGACTCGACTAGCGGGGCCAATGAGCAGTTCTTC	CASSDSTSGANEQFF
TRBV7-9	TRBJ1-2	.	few	TGTGCCAGCAGCTTAGCGCCCGGGGCTGTCTACACCTTC	CASSLAPGAVYTF
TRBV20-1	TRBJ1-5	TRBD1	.	TGCAGTGCGTACCCCGAGACAGGGGTCAATCAGCCCCAGCATTTT	CSAYPETGVNQPQHF
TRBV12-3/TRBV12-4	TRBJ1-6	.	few	TGTGCCAGCAGGCAGGGTCAAGGGCTTAATTCACCCCTCCACTTT	CASRQGQGLNSPLHF
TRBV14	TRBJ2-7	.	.	TGTGCCAGCAGCCACACGTTACAGGGGAGGCTAGACGAGCAGTACTTC	CASSHTLQGRLDEQYF
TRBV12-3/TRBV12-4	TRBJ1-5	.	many	TGTGCCAGCAGTTCTTGGGCCCAGGGGCAGCCCCAGCATTTT	CASSSWAQGQPQHF